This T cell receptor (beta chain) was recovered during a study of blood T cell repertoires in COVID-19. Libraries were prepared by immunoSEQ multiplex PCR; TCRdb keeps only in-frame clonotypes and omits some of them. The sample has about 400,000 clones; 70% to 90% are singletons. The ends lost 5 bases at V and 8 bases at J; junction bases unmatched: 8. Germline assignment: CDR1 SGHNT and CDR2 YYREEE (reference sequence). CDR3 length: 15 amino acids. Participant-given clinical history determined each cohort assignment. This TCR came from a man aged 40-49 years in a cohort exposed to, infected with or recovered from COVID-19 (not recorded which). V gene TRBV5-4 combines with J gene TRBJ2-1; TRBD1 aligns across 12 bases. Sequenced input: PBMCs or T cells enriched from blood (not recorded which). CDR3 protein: CASRHGTGGRDEQFF. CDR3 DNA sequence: TGTGCCAGCAGGCACGGGACAGGGGGCAGGGATGAGCAGTTCTTC.